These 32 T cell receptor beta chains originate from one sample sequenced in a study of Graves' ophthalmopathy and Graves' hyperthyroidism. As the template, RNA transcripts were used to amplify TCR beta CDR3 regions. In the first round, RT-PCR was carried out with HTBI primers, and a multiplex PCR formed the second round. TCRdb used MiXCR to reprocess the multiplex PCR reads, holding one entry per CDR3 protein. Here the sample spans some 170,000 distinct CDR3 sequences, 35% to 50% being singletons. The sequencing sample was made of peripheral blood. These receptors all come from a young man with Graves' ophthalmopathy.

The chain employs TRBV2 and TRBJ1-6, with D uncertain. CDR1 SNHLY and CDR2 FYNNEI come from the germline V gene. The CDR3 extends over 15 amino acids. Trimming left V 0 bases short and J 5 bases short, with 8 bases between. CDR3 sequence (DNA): TGTGCCAGCAGTGAAGCGGGTTGGGATAATTCACCCCTCCACTTT. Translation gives CASSEAGWDNSPLHF. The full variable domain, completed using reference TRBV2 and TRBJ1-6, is EPEVTQTPSHQVTQMGQEVILRCVPISNHLYFYWYRQILGQKVEFLVSFYNNEISEKSEIFDDQFSVERPDGSNFTLKIRSTKLEDSAMYFCASSEAGWDNSPLHFGNGTRLTVT.

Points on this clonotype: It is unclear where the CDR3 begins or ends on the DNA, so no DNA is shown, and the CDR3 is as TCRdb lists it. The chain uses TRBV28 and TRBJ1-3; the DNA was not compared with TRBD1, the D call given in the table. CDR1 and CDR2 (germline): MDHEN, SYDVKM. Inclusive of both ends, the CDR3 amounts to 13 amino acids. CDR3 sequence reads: CASSSGQGNTIYF.

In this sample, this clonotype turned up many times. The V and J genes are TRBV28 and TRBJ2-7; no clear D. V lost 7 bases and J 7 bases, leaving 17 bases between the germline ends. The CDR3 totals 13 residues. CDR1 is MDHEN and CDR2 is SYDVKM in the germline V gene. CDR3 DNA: TGTGCCAGCACCCTCGGCGCCCCCCGGGAGCAGTACTTC. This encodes CASTLGAPREQYF.

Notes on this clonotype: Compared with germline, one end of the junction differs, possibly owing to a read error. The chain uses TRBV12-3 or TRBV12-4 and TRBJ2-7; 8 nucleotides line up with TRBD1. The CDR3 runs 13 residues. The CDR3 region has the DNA TGTGCCAGCAGTCTGGTTTTGGGCCCGGACAGGGCCTTC. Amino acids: CASSLVLGPDRAF.

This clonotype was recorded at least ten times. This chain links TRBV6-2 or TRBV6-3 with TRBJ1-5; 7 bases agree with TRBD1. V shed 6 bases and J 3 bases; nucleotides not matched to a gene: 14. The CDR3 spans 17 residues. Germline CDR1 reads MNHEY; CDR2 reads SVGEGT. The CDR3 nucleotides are TGTGCCAGCAGCCCTGTCGGGACAGCCACGGTCAATCAGCCCCAGCATTTT. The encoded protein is CASSPVGTATVNQPQHF.

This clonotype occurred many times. The DNA for the CDR3 is TGTGCCAGCGGCTCGACAGGCAGTGAAGCTTTCTTT. This translates into CASGSTGSEAFF. The chain couples TRBV6-1 to TRBJ1-1; TRBD1 might be the D (6 bases). Germline V CDR1 and CDR2: MNHNS, SASEGT. Trimming stripped 8 bases from V and 7 bases from J, with 14 bases between. This CDR3 has 12 amino acids.

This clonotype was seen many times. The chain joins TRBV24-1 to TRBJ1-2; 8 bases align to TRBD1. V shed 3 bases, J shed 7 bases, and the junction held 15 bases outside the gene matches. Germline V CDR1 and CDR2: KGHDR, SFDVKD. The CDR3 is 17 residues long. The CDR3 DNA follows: TGTGCCACCAGTGATACACCGGACCCAGACAGGGGTGGTGGCTACACCTTC. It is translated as CATSDTPDPDRGGGYTF.

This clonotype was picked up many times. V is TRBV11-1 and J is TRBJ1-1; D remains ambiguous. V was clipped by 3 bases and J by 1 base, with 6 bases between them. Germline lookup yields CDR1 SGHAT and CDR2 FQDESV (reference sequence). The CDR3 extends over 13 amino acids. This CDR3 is CASSLYGNTEAFF. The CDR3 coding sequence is TGTGCCAGCAGCTTGTATGGGAACACTGAAGCTTTCTTT.

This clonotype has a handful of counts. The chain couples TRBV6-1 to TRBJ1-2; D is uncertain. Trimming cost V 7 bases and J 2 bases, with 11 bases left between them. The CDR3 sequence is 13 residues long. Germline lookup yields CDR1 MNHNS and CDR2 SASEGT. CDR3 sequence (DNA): TGTGCCAGCACACATATGGAGAACTATGGCTACACCTTC. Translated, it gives CASTHMENYGYTF.

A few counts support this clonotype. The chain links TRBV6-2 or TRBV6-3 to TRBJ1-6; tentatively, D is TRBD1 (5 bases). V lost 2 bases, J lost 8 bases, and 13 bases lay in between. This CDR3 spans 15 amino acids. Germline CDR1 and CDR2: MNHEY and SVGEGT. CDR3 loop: CASSYEGTRDSPLHF. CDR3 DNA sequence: TGTGCCAGCAGTTACGAGGGGACTCGGGATTCACCCCTCCACTTT.

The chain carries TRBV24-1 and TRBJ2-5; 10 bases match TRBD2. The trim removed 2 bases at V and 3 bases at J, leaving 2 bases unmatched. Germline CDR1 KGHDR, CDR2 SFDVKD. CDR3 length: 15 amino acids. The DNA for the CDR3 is TGTGCCACCAGTGATTGGAGCGGGGGGGAAGAGACCCAGTACTTC. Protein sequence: CATSDWSGGEETQYF.

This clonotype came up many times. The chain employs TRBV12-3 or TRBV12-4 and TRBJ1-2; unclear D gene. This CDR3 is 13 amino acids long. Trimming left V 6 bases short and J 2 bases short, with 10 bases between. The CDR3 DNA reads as TGTGCCAGCAGGCCTATCTTCAACTATGGCTACACCTTC. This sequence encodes CASRPIFNYGYTF.

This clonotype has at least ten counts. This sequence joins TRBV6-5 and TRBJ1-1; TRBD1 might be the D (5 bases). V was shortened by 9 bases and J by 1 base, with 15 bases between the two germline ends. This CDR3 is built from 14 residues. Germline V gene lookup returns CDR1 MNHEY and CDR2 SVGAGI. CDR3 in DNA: TGTGCCAGTATACGCGGGGGTAGGAACACTGAAGCTTTCTTT. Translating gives CASIRGGRNTEAFF.

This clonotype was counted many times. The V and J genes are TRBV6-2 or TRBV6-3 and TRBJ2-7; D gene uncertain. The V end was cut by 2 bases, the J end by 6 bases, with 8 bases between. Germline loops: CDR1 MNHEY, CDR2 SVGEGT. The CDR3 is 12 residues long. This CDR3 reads CASSYPQIEQYF. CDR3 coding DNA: TGTGCCAGCAGTTACCCACAGATCGAGCAGTACTTC.

The CDR3 sequence is CASSSEGTGTPLHF. CDR3 DNA sequence: TGTGCCAGCAGTTCTGAGGGGACAGGGACGCCCCTCCACTTT. This sequence joins TRBV28 and TRBJ1-6, with 9 bases that match TRBD1. The CDR3 covers 14 residues. Germline values: CDR1 MDHEN, CDR2 SYDVKM. Losses at the gene ends were 4 bases for V and 13 bases for J; bases not matched to a gene: 8.

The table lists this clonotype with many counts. The CDR3 sequence: CSVQAGGTNTGELFF. The CDR3 DNA reads as TGCAGCGTGCAAGCGGGAGGAACGAACACCGGGGAGCTGTTTTTT. This chain uses TRBV29-1 with TRBJ2-2, with 9 positions matching TRBD2. This CDR3 contains 15 residues. Looked up from germline, CDR1 is SQVTM and CDR2 is ANQGSEA. The V and J ends lost 6 bases and 0 bases, in that order; junction bases with no gene match: 5.

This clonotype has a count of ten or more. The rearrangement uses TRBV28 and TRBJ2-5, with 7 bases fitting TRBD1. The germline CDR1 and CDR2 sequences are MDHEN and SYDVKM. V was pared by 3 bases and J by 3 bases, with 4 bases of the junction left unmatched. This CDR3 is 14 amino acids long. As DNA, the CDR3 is TGTGCCAGCAGTTTGTCCGACAGGGAAGAGACCCAGTACTTC. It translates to CASSLSDREETQYF.

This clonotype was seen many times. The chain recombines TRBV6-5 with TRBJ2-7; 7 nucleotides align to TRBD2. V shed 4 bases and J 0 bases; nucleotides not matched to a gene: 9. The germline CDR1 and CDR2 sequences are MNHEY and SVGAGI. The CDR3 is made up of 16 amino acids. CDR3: CASSWSNRDYSYEQYF. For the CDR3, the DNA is TGTGCCAGCAGTTGGTCCAACCGGGACTACTCCTACGAGCAGTACTTC.

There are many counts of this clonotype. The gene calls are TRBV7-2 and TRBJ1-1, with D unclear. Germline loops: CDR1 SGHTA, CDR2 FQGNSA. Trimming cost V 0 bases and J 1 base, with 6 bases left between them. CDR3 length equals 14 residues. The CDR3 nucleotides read TGTGCCAGCAGCTTAGCGCAGGCGAACACTGAAGCTTTCTTT. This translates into CASSLAQANTEAFF.

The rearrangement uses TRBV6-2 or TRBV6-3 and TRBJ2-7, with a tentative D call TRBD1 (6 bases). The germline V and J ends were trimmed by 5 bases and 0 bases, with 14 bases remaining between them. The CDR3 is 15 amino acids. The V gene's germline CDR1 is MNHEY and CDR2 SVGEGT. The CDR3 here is CASSGSGASSYEQYF. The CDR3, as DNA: TGTGCCAGCAGTGGGTCAGGGGCGAGCTCCTACGAGCAGTACTTC.

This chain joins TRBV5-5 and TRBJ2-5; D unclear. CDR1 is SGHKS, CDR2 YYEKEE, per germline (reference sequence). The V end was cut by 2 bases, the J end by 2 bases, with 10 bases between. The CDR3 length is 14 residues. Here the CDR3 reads CASSLRPTQETQYF. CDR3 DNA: TGTGCCAGCAGCTTACGACCCACTCAAGAGACCCAGTACTTC.

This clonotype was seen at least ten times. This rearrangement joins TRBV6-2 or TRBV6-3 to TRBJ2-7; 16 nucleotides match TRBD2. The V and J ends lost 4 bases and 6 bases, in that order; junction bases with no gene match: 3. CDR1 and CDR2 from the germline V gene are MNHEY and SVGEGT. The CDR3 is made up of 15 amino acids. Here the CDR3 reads CASSSGTSGRGEQYF. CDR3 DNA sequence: TGTGCCAGCAGTTCCGGGACTAGCGGGAGGGGCGAGCAGTACTTC.

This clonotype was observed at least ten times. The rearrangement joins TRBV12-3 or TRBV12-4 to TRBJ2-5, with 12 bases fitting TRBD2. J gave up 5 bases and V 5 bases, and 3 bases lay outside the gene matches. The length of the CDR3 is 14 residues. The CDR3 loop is CASSRTSGKETQYF. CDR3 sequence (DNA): TGTGCCAGCAGTCGGACTAGCGGGAAGGAGACCCAGTACTTC.

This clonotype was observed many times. The CDR3 is CASSRSGVAYEQYF. The DNA of the CDR3 is TGTGCCAGCAGCCGGAGCGGGGTAGCCTACGAGCAGTACTTC. The chain joins TRBV7-9 to TRBJ2-7; 7 bases agree with TRBD2. The germline gives CDR1 SEHNR, CDR2 FQNEAQ (reference sequence). The CDR3 runs 14 residues. J was trimmed by 2 bases and V by 5 bases; bases with no gene match: 6.

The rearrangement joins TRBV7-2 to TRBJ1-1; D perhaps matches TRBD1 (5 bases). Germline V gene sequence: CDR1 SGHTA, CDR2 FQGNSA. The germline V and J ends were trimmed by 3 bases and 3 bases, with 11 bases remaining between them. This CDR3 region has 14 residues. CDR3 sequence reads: CASSFKGPYTEAFF. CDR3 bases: TGTGCCAGCAGCTTTAAGGGGCCATACACTGAAGCTTTCTTT.

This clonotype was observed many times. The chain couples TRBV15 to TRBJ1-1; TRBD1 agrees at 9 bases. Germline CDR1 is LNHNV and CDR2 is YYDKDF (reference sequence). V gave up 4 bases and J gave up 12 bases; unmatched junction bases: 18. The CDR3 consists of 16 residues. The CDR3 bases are TGTGCCACCAGCATCCGACGGACAGGGGCTGCAATTGTTACTTTCTTT. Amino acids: CATSIRRTGAAIVTFF.

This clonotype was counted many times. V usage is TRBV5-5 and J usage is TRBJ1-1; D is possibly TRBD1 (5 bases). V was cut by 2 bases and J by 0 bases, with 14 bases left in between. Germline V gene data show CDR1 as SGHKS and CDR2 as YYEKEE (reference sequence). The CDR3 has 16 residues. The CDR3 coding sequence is TGTGCCAGCAGCTTTGGGAGGGGCCGGCTGAACACTGAAGCTTTCTTT. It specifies CASSFGRGRLNTEAFF.

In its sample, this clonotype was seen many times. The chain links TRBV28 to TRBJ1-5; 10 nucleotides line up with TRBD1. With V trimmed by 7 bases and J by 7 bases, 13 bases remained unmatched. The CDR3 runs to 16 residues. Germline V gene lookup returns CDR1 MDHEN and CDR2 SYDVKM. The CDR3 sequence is CASTMSIGTGVQPQHF. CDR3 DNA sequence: TGTGCCAGCACTATGTCTATCGGGACAGGGGTGCAGCCCCAGCATTTT.

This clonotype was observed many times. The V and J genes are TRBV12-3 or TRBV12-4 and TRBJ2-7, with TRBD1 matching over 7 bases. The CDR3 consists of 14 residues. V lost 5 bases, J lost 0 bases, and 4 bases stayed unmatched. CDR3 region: CASSPTGVSYEQYF. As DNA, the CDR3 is TGTGCCAGCAGTCCCACAGGGGTCTCCTACGAGCAGTACTTC.

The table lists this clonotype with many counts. The CDR3: CASSQDRLAGTNRGTGELFF. DNA for the CDR3: TGTGCCAGCAGCCAAGATAGGCTAGCGGGTACCAATAGGGGCACCGGGGAGCTGTTTTTT. The chain combines TRBV3-1 with TRBJ2-2; TRBD2 matches at 8 bases. Germline V gives CDR1 LGHDT, CDR2 YNNKEL (reference sequence). The CDR3 contains 20 residues. The V gene end was trimmed by 0 bases and the J gene end by 4 bases; junction bases not matched to a gene: 16.

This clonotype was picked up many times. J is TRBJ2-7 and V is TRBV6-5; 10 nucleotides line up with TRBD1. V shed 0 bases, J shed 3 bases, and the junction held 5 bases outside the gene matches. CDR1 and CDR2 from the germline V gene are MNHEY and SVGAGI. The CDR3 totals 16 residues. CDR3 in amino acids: CASSYSRQGANYEQYF. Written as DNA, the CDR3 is TGTGCCAGCAGTTACTCCAGACAGGGGGCAAACTACGAGCAGTACTTC.

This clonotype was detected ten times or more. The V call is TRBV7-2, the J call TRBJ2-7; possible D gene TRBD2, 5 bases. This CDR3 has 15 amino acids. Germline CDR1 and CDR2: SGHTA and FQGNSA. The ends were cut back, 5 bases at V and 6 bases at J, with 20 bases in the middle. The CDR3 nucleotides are TGTGCCAGCAGCCAAAACGCGGGCGCCTCGGGCGAGCAGTACTTC. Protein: CASSQNAGASGEQYF.